This T cell receptor (beta chain) was recorded in a study of blood T cell repertoires in COVID-19. V was clipped by 3 bases and J by 4 bases, with 12 bases between them. The V gene's germline CDR1 is SGHAT and CDR2 FQDESV (reference sequence). The CDR3 is 14 amino acids. This table comes from immunoSEQ multiplex PCR, and its TCRdb copy is limited to in-frame clones, with some not included. This table has some 17,000 clones, about four fifths appearing once. The receptor's source is a man at least 80 years old with acute or convalescent COVID-19. The chain joins TRBV11-1 to TRBJ1-2, with D unclear. The material sequenced was peripheral blood. CDR3 DNA: TGTGCCAGCAGCTTGGAAAGAGGCCCCTATGGCTACACCTTC. Translating gives CASSLERGPYGYTF.